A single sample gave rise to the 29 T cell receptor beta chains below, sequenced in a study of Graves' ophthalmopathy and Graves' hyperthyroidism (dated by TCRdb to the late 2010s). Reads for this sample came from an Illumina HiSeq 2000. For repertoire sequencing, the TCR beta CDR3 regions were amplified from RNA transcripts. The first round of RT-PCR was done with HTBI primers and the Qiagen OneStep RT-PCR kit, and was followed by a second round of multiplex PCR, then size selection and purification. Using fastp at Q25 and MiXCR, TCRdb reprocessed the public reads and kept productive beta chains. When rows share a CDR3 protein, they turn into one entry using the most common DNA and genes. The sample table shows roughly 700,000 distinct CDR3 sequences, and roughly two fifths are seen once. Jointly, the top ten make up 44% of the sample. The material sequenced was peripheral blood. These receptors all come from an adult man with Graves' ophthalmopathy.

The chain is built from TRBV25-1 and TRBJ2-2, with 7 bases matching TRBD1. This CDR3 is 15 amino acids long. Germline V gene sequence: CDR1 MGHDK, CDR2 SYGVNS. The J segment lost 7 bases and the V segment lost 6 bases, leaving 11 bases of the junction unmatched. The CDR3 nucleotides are TGTGCCAGCAGCCAAGGCGACAGGGTCAACGGGGAGCTGTTTTTT. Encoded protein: CASSQGDRVNGELFF.

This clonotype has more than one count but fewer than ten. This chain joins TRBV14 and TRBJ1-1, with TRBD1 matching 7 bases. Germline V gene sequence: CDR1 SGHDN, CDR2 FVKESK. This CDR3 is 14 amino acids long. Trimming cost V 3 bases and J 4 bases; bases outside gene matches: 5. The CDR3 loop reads CASSHNRGSTEAFF. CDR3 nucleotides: TGTGCCAGCAGCCATAACAGGGGCAGCACTGAAGCTTTCTTT.

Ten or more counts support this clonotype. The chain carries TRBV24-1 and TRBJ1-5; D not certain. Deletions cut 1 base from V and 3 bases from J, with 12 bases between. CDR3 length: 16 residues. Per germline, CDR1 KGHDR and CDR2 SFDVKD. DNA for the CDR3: TGTGCCACCAGTGATTTTGTGTCAGCCTACAATCAGCCCCAGCATTTT. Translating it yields CATSDFVSAYNQPQHF.

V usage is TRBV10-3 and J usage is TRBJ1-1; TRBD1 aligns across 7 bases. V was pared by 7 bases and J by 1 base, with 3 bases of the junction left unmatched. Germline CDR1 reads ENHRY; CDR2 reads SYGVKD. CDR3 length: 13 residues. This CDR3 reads CAIKGQPNTEAFF. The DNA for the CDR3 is TGTGCCATCAAGGGACAGCCGAACACTGAAGCTTTCTTT.

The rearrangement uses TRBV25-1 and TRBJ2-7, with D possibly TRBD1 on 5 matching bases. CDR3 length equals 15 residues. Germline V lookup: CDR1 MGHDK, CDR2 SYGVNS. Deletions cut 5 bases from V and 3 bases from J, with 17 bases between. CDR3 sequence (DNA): TGTGCCAGCAGTTTGAGTATATTGGACAACTACGAGCAGTACTTC. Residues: CASSLSILDNYEQYF.

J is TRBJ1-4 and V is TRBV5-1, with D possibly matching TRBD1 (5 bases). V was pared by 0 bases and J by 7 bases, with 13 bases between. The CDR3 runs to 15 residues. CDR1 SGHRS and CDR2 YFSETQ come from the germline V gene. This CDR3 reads CASSLAPSGSEKLFF. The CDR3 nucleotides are TGCGCCAGCAGCTTGGCCCCCTCAGGGAGTGAAAAACTGTTTTTT.

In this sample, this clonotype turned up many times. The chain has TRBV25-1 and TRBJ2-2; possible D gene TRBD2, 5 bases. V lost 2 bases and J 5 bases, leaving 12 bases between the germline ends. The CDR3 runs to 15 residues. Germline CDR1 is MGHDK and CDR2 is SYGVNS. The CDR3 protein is CASSESSRRTGELFF. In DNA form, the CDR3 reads TGTGCCAGCAGTGAAAGCAGTAGGAGGACCGGGGAGCTGTTTTTT.

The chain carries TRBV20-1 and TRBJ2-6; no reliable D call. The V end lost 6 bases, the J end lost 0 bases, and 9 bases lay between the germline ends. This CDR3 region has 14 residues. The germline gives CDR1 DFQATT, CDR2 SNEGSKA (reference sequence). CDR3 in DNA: TGCAGTGCCTACAGCAGCTCTGGGGCCAACGTCCTGACTTTC. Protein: CSAYSSSGANVLTF.

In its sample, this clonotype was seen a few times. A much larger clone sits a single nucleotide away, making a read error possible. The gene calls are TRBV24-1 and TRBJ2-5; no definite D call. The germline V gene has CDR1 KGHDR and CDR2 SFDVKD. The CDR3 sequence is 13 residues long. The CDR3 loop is CATSDAREEIQYF. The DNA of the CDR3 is TGTGCCACCAGTGATGCGAGAGAAGAGATCCAGTACTTC.

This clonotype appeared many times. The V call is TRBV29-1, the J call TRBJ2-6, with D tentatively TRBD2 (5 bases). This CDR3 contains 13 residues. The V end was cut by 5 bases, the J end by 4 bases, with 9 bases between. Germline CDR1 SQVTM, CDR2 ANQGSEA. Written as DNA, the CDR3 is TGCAGCGTTCACGAGGGAGGGGCCAACGTCCTGACTTTC. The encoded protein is CSVHEGGANVLTF.

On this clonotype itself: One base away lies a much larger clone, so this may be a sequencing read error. As DNA, the CDR3 is TGCAGTGTTAGAGTTGTGGACAGGGTCGACGAGCAGTACTTC. Its translation is CSVRVVDRVDEQYF. The rearrangement uses TRBV20-1 and TRBJ2-7; 8 bases align to TRBD1. The CDR3 length is 14 residues. Germline V lookup: CDR1 DFQATT, CDR2 SNEGSKA (reference sequence).

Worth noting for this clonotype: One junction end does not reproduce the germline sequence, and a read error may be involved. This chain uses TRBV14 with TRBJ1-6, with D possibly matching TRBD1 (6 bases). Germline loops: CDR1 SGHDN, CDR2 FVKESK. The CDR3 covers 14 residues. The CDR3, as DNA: TGTACCAGCAGCTACAGGGAGAATAATTCACCCCTCCACTTT. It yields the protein CTSSYRENNSPLHF.

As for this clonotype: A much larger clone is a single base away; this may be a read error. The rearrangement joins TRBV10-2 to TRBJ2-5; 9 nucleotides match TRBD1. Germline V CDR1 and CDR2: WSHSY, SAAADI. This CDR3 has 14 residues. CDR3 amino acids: CASSSRDREETQHF. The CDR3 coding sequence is TGCGCCAGCAGCTCCCGGGACAGGGAAGAGACCCAGCACTTC.

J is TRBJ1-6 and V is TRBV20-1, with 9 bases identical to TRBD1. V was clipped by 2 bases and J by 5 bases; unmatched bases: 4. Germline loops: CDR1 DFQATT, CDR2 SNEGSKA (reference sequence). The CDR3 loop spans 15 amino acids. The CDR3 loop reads CSARTGTGNNSPLHF. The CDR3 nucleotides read TGCAGTGCTAGAACCGGGACAGGGAATAATTCACCCCTCCACTTT.

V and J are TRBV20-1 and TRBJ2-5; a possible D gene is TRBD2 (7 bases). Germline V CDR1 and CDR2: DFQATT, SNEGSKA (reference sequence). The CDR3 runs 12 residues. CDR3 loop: CSPTKGGETQYF. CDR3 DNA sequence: TGCAGCCCGACCAAGGGGGGGGAGACCCAGTACTTC.

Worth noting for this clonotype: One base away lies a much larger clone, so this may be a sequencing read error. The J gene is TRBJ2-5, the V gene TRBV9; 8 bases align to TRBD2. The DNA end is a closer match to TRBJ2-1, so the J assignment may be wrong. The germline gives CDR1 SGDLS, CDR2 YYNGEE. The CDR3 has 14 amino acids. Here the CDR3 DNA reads TGTGCCAGCAGCGTAGCTCGGGGGGGAGAGACCCAGTTCTTC. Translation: CASSVARGGETQFF.

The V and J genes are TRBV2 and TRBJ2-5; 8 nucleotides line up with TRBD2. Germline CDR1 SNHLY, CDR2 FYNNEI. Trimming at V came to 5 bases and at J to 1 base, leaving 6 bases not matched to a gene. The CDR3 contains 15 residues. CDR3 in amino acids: CASSYFSGVQETQYF. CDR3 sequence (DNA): TGTGCCAGCAGTTACTTTAGCGGGGTCCAAGAGACCCAGTACTTC.

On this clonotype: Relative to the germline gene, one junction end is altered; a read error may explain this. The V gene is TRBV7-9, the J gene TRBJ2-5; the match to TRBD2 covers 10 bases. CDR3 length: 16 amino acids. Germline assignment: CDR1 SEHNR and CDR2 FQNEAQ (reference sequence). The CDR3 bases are TGTGCCAACAGCTTCGATCAAGCGGGAGGGCAGGAGACCCAGTACTTC. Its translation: CANSFDQAGGQETQYF.

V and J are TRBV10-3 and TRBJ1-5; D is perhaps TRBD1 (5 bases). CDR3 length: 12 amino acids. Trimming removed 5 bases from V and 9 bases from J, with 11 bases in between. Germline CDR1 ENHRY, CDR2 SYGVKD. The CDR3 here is CAISYQGLPQHF. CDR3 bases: TGTGCCATCAGTTATCAGGGTTTGCCCCAGCATTTT.

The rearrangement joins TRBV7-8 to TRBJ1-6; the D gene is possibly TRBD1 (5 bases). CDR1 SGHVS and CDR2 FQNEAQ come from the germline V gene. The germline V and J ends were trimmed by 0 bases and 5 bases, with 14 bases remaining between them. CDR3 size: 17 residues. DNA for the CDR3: TGTGCCAGCAGCTTAGCGATTTTCGGGGGGGATAATTCACCCCTCCACTTT. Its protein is CASSLAIFGGDNSPLHF.

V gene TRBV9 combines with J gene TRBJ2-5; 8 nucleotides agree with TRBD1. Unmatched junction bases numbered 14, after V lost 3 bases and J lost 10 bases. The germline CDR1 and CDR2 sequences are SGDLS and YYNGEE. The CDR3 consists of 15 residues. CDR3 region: CASSEWAGQESVQYF. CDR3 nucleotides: TGTGCCAGCAGCGAGTGGGCGGGACAGGAGTCTGTCCAGTACTTC.

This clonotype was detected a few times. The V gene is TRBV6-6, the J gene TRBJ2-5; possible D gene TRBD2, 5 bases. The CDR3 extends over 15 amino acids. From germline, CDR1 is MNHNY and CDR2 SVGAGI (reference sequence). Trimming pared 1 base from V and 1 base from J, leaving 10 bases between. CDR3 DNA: TGTGCCAGCAGTTACTACGGACTGGGCCAAGAGACCCAGTACTTC. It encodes CASSYYGLGQETQYF.

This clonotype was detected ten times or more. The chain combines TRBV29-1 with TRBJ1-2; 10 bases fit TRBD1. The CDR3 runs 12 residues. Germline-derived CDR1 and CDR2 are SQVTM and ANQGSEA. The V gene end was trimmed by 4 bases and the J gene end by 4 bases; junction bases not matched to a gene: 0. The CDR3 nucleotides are TGCAGCGTTGGGACAGGGGGCTATGGCTACACCTTC. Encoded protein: CSVGTGGYGYTF. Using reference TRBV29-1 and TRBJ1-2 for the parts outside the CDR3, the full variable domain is SAVISQKPSRDICQRGTSLTIQCQVDSQVTMMFWYRQQPGQSLTLIATANQGSEATYESGFVIDKFPISRPNLTFSTLTVSNMSPEDSSIYLCSVGTGGYGYTFGSGTRLTVV.

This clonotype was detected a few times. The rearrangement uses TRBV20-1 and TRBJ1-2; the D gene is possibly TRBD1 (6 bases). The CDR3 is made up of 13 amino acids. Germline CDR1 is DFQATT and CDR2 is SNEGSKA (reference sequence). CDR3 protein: CSGRPGANYGYTF. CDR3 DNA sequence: TGCAGCGGCCGACCAGGGGCTAACTATGGCTACACCTTC.

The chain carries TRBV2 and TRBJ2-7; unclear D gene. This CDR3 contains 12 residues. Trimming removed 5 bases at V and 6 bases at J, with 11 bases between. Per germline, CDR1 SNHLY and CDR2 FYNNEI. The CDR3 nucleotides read TGTGCCAGCAGTCCGGATGCGATCGAGCAGTACTTC. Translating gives CASSPDAIEQYF.

Here the CDR3 DNA reads TGCAGTGCTAGAAGAGGACTAGGACAAGAGACCCAGTACTTC. Protein sequence: CSARRGLGQETQYF. V is TRBV20-1 and J is TRBJ2-5, with 7 bases fitting TRBD2. This CDR3 has 14 amino acids. V shed 2 bases, J shed 2 bases, and the junction held 5 bases outside the gene matches. From germline, CDR1 is DFQATT and CDR2 SNEGSKA (reference sequence).

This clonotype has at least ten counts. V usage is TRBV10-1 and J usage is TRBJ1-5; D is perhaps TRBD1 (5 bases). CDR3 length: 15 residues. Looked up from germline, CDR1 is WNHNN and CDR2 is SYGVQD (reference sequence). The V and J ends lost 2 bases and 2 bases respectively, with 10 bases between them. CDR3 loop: CASSEGAAGNQPQHF. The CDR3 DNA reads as TGCGCCAGCAGTGAGGGGGCCGCCGGCAATCAGCCCCAGCATTTT.

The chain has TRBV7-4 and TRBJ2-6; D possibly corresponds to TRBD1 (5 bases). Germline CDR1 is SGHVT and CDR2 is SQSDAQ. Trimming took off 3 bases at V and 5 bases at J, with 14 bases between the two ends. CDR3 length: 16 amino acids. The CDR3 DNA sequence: TGTGCCAGCAGCTTGGAAGGGGCAGCACGGGCCAACGTCCTGACTTTC. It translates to CASSLEGAARANVLTF.

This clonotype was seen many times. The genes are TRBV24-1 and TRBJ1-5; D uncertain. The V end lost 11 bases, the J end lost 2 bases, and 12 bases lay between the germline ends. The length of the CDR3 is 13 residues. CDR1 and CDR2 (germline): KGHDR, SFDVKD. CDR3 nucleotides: TGTGCCAGCAGCTTAGATGGCAATCAGCCCCAGCATTTT. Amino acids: CASSLDGNQPQHF.